This T cell receptor (beta chain) was captured by sequencing in a study of T cell responses to AZD1222 COVID-19 vaccine. As for this clone: Its specificity is not known.

General study results and limits: Every sample of the repertoires postdated the peak T cell response.

CDR3 size: 12 residues. Trimming cost V 4 bases and J 1 base, with 7 bases left between them. Germline V CDR1 and CDR2: SQVTM, ANQGSEA. Clones were read by immunoSEQ multiplex PCR, and TCRdb kept only the in-frame ones, dropping some. This sample has about 180,000 clones, with approximately 92% found just once. The receptor was isolated from an adult who received the MenACWY meningococcal vaccine as a control. The source material was peripheral blood, sampled 28 days after the second dose of the MenACWY control vaccine. This chain links TRBV29-1 with TRBJ1-1, with no clear D. CDR3 region: CSVVPGNTEAFF. The CDR3 region has the DNA TGCAGCGTTGTACCGGGGAACACTGAAGCTTTCTTT.